This TCR beta chain appears in the sequencing data of a study of T-cell memory formation after mild COVID-19. Study-wide results and caveats: Clones which contracted sat mainly in CM and EM if CD4+, and in EMRA if CD8+.

The V gene lost 3 bases and the J gene lost 9 bases, with 15 bases spanning the gap. CDR3 length: 14 residues. One entry per CDR3 protein, called by TCRdb with MiXCR from the 5' RACE reads. The top ten clones hold about 10% of a sample with approximately 400,000 distinct CDR3 sequences, 20% to 25% of them seen once. A remark on this clonotype: The antigen remains undetermined.

The material sequenced was PBMCs or a T cell subset sorted from them (not recorded which). The clonotype comes from an adult woman who had mild COVID-19 (a few samples of this study predate the infection). Cell type and time point are not known. This chain joins TRBV12-3 or TRBV12-4 and TRBJ2-1, with D possibly being TRBD1 (5 bases). The CDR3 spells CASSLGQKDAEQFF. The CDR3 DNA reads TGTGCCAGCAGTTTGGGGCAAAAGGACGCTGAGCAGTTCTTC.